This TCR beta chain came from a study of shared clonotypes between healthy human individuals. V shed 3 bases, J shed 8 bases, and the junction held 6 bases outside the gene matches. CDR1 SGHRS and CDR2 YFSETQ come from the germline V gene. The CDR3 runs 13 residues. TCRdb's copy holds only in-frame clones and misses some; the assay was immunoSEQ multiplex PCR. The sample records 1.5 million to 2.5 million clones, approximately 95% being singletons. Only CD45RO-negative cells positively selected for CCR7 counted as naive CD8 cells, so terminally differentiated effector memory CD45RA+ cells were excluded.

This sequence originates from a man aged 18-30 years in good health. This chain links TRBV5-1 with TRBJ1-1, with 8 bases aligning to TRBD1. The sample was naive CD8+ T cells sorted from blood. For the CDR3, the DNA is TGCGCCAGCAGCTGGAGCCAGGGGGCCGAAGCTTTCTTT. It is translated as CASSWSQGAEAFF.